This record covers a single T cell receptor beta chain. The data originate from a study of blood T cell repertoires in COVID-19. Assay: immunoSEQ multiplex PCR; the TCRdb copy retains only in-frame clones and omits some. The sample shows a few hundred thousand clones, 75% to 90% of them seen only once. Trimming pared 4 bases from V and 0 bases from J, leaving 11 bases between. CDR1 is MNHEY and CDR2 is SVGEGT in the germline V gene. This CDR3 region has 15 residues. Sequenced input: PBMCs or T cells enriched from blood (not recorded which). The V and J genes are TRBV6-2 or TRBV6-3 and TRBJ2-3; D is ambiguous. This receptor was identified in a young man who had recovered from COVID-19. CDR3 bases: TGTGCCAGCAGTTTTCTCTCCCTAAGCACAGATACGCAGTATTTT. Its protein is CASSFLSLSTDTQYF.